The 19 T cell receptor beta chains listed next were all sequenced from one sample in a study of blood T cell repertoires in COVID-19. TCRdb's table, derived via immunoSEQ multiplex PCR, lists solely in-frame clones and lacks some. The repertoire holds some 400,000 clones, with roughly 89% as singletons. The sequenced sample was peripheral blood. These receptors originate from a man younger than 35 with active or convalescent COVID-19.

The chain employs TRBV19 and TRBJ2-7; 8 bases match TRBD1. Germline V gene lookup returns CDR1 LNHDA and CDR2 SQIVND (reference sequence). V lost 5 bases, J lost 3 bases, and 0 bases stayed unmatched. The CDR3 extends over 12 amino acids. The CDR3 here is CASSDRGYEQYF. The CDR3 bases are TGTGCCAGTAGTGACAGGGGCTACGAGCAGTACTTC. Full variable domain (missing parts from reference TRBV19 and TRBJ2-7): DGGITQSPKYLFRKEGQNVTLSCEQNLNHDAMYWYRQDPGQGLRLIYYSQIVNDFQKGDIAEGYSVSREKKESFPLTVTSAQKNPTAFYLCASSDRGYEQYFGPGTRLTVT.

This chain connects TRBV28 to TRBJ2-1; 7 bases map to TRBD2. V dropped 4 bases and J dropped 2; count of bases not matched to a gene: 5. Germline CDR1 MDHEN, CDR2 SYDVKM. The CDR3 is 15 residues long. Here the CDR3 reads CASSSGLGAYNEQFF. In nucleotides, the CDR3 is TGTGCCAGCAGTTCCGGACTAGGGGCCTACAATGAGCAGTTCTTC.

The CDR3 bases are TGTGCCAGCAGTTACGAGGCAGGGCTGACACCCCTCCACTTT. Translation: CASSYEAGLTPLHF. This chain links TRBV6-5 with TRBJ1-6; D may be TRBD1 (5 bases). Germline V gene lookup returns CDR1 MNHEY and CDR2 SVGAGI. The CDR3 loop spans 14 amino acids. Trimming removed 2 bases from V and 11 bases from J, with 13 bases in between.

The CDR3 DNA reads as TGTGCCAGCTCACTCAGGTTGGAGAACACTGAAGCTTTCTTT. Its protein is CASSLRLENTEAFF. The chain joins TRBV18 to TRBJ1-1, with no clear D. The CDR3 is 14 residues long. Trimming removed 4 bases from V and 1 base from J, with 10 bases in between. Germline V gives CDR1 KGHSH, CDR2 LQKENI.

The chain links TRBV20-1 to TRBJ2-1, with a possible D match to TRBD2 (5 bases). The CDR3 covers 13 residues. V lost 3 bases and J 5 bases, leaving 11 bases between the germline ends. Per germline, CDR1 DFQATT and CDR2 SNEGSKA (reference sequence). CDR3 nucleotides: TGCAGTGCTAGTGGGCTAGCTAACAATGAGCAGTTCTTC. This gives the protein CSASGLANNEQFF.

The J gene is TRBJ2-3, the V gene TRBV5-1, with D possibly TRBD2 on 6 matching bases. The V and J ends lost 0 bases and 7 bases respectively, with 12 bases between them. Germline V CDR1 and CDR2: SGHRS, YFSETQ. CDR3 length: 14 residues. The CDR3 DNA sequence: TGCGCCAGCAGCTTGGACCCCGGCGGGAATACGCAGTATTTT. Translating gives CASSLDPGGNTQYF.

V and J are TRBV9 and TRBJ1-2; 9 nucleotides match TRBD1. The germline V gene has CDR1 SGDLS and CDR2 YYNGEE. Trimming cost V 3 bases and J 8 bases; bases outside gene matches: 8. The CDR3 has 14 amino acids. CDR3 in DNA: TGTGCCAGCAGCGGTTTTGGGACAGGGAAGGGCTACACCTTC. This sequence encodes CASSGFGTGKGYTF.

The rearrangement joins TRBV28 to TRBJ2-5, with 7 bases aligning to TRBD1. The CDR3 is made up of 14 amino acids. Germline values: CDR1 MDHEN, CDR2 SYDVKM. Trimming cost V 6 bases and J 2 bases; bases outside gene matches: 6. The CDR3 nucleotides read TGTGCCAGCAGCAGGGACAGCTTGCAAGAGACCCAGTACTTC. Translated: CASSRDSLQETQYF.

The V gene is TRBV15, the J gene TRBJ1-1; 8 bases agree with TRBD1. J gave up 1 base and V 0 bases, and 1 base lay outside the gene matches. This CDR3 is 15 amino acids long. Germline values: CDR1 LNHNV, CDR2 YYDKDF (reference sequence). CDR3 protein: CATSRDQGANTEAFF. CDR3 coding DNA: TGTGCCACCAGCAGAGACCAGGGGGCGAACACTGAAGCTTTCTTT.

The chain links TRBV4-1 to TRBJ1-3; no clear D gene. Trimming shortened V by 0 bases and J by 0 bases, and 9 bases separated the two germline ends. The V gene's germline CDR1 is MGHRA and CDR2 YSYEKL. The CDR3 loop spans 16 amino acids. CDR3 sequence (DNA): TGCGCCAGCAGCCAAGATCCCGGGAGCTCTGGAAACACCATATATTTT. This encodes CASSQDPGSSGNTIYF.

The DNA of the CDR3 is TGCGCCAGCAGCGGCGGCAGCATGGGGGGGGACACTGAAGCTTTCTTT. It encodes CASSGGSMGGDTEAFF. The chain joins TRBV4-1 to TRBJ1-1; D perhaps matches TRBD1 (5 bases). The length of the CDR3 is 16 residues. V dropped 5 bases and J dropped 3 bases, with 19 bases sitting between them. Germline loops: CDR1 MGHRA, CDR2 YSYEKL.

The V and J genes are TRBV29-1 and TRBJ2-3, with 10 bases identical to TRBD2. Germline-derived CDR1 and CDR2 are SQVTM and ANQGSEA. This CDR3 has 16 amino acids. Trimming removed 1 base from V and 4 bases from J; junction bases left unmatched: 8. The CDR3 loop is CSVEGLAGLGADTQYF. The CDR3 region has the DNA TGCAGCGTTGAAGGACTAGCGGGTTTAGGGGCAGATACGCAGTATTTT.

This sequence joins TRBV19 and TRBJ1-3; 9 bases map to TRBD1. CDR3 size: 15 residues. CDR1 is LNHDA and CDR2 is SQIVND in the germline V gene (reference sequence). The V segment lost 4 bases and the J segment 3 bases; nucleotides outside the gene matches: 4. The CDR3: CASSKTGGGGNTIYF. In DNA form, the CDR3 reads TGTGCCAGTAGTAAGACAGGGGGAGGTGGAAACACCATATATTTT.

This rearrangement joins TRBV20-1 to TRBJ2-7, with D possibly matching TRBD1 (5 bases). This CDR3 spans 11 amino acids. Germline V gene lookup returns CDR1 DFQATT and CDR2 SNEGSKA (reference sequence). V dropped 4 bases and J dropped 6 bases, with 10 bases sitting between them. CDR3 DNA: TGCAGTGCTACTGGCCAGGGCGAGCAGTACTTC. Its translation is CSATGQGEQYF.

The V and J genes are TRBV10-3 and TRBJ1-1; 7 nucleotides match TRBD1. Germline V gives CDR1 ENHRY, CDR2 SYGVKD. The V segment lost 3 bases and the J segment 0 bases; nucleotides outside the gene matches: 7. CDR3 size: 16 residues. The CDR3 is CAISDLGGQLNTEAFF. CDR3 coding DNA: TGTGCCATCAGTGACTTAGGGGGACAGCTGAACACTGAAGCTTTCTTT.

For the CDR3, the DNA is TGTGCCAGCAGCTCGTCTAGCGGGGATACGCAGTATTTT. Residues: CASSSSSGDTQYF. The chain employs TRBV7-3 and TRBJ2-3, with TRBD2 identical over 8 bases. The CDR3 consists of 13 residues. Trimming took 4 bases from V and 6 from J; bases not matched to a gene: 3. CDR1 is SGHTA, CDR2 FQGTGA, per germline.

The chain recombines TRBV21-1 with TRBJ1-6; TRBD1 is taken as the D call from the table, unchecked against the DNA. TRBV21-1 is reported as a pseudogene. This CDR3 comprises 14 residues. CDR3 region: CASRAGKENSPLHF. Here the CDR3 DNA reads TGTGCCAGCAGGGCAGGGAAAGAAAATTCACCCCTCCACTTT.

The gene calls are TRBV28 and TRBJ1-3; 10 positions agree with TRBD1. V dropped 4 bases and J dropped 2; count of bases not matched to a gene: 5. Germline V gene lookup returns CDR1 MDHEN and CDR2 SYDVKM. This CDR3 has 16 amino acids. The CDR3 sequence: CASSSSGQGTGNTIYF. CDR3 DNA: TGTGCCAGCAGTTCCTCGGGACAGGGGACTGGAAACACCATATATTTT.

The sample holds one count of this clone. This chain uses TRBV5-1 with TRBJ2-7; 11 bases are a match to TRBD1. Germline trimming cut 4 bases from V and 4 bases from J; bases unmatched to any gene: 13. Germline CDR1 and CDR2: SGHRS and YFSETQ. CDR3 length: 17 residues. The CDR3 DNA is TGCGCCAGCAGCCAGAGGACAGGGGGCTTTTTTCTGTACGAGCAGTACTTC. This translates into CASSQRTGGFFLYEQYF.